These T cell receptor beta chains were read from a single sample in a study of shared clonotypes between healthy human individuals. Assay: immunoSEQ multiplex PCR; the TCRdb copy retains only in-frame clones and omits some. The sample records hundreds of thousands of clones, approximately 79% being singletons. Source material: memory CD4+ T cells sorted from blood. The receptors were gathered from a woman between 25 and 40 years old in good health. Both conserved end residues are part of each CDR3. D genes are given only for firm matches. Some rows have no size entry. The others give once, few or many, or a class for an expanded clone.

TRBD2 | TRBJ2-3 | 16 | NA | TRBV11-2 | TGTGCCAGCAGTCGGAATAGCGGGATAAGCACAGATACGCAGTATTTT | CASSRNSGISTDTQYF
NA | TRBJ2-1 | 14 | NA | TRBV5-1 | TGCGCCAGCAGCTCTTCTCATCTAGACAATGAGCAGTTCTTC | CASSSSHLDNEQFF
TRBD1 | TRBJ1-2 | 16 | NA | TRBV11-2 | TGTGCCAGCAGCTTCACAAGTGGGGGACAGAACTATGGCTACACCTTC | CASSFTSGGQNYGYTF
TRBD1 | TRBJ1-2 | 15 | NA | TRBV28 | TGTGCCAGCAGTTTTCCCGACAGGGTAGTTCCTGGCTACACCTTC | CASSFPDRVVPGYTF
NA | TRBJ1-5 | 13 | many | TRBV11-2 | TGTGCCAGCAGCTTAGGGTTGAGTCAGCCCCAGCATTTT | CASSLGLSQPQHF
NA | TRBJ2-7 | 13 | once | TRBV28 | TGTGCCAGCAGTGCCGGGACAAACTACGAGCAGTACTTC | CASSAGTNYEQYF
NA | TRBJ2-5 | 13 | NA | TRBV5-5 | TGTGCCAGCACCTTCGGGGGAAAAGAGACCCAGTACTTC | CASTFGGKETQYF
TRBD1 | TRBJ1-1 | 12 | once | TRBV29-1 | TGCAGCGTTAGACAGGGGAACACTGAAGCTTTCTTT | CSVRQGNTEAFF
TRBD2 | TRBJ2-7 | 15 | NA | TRBV5-5 | TGTGCCAGCAGCTTGGTCCTAGCGGGAGCTGACGAGCAGTACTTC | CASSLVLAGADEQYF
TRBD1 | TRBJ2-5 | 16 | NA | TRBV5-4 | TGTGCCAGCAGCGCCTGGGACAGACTCTACCAAGAGACCCAGTACTTC | CASSAWDRLYQETQYF
NA | TRBJ2-2 | 16 | NA | TRBV5-1 | TGCGCCAGCAGCTCCCCGAAGTATGGTGGGACCGGGGAGCTGTTTTTT | CASSSPKYGGTGELFF
TRBD1 | TRBJ2-2 | 15 | NA | TRBV7-8 | TGTGCCAGCAGCTTATGGGACAGGAAACTCGGGGAGCTGTTTTTT | CASSLWDRKLGELFF
NA | TRBJ1-2 | 15 | NA | TRBV27 | TGTGCCAGCAGTTTGGGGGGGCGCGGTTTCTATGGCTACACCTTC | CASSLGGRGFYGYTF